This is a list of T cell receptor beta chains from one sample in a study of identical twins. One entry per CDR3 protein, called by TCRdb with MiXCR from the 5' RACE reads. The repertoire consists of 220,000 or so distinct CDR3 sequences, with approximately 7% occurring once and the leading ten covering approximately 3.7%. These data are also associated with another study on yellow fever vaccine responses in identical twins.

The material sequenced was memory (CD45RO+) T cells sorted from blood. The receptors were gathered from a woman under 30 in good health. Each CDR3 is given with its conserved first and last residue. A D gene is named only where the DNA matches it firmly. Clone sizes are given selectively: once, few, many, or a class where the clone is expanded.

>.|TRBV7-3|TRBJ2-5|.
CASSSDSLGTQYF
TGTGCCAGCAGCTCGGACAGCCTCGGGACCCAGTACTTC
>many|TRBV28|TRBJ2-5|.
CASSSGQGAIQETQYF
TGTGCCAGCAGTTCCGGTCAAGGGGCTATCCAAGAGACCCAGTACTTC
>few|TRBV7-2|TRBJ1-4|.
CASSTRDQVGKLFF
TGTGCCAGCAGCACACGGGACCAGGTGGGAAAACTGTTTTTT
>.|TRBV28|TRBJ1-5|.
CASIPGGNQPQHF
TGTGCCAGCATCCCCGGGGGAAATCAGCCCCAGCATTTT
>few|TRBV6-1|TRBJ2-3|TRBD2
CASRSRSSGSADTQYF
TGTGCCAGCAGATCGCGGAGTAGCGGGAGTGCAGATACGCAGTATTTT
>.|TRBV10-3|TRBJ1-5|.
CAISEAKQDRVSNQPQHF
TGTGCCATCAGTGAGGCGAAGCAGGACAGAGTTAGCAATCAGCCCCAGCATTTT
>few|TRBV7-8|TRBJ1-1|.
CASSTAGGTEAFF
TGTGCCAGCAGCACCGCGGGGGGCACTGAAGCTTTCTTT
>.|TRBV12-3/TRBV12-4|TRBJ2-4|TRBD2
CASSPTRGGDIQYF
TGTGCCAGCAGCCCAACTCGGGGGGGGGACATTCAGTACTTC
>many|TRBV7-6|TRBJ2-1|TRBD2
CASSFLAGGPRNEQFF
TGTGCCAGCAGCTTTCTTGCGGGAGGGCCTCGCAATGAGCAGTTCTTC
>few|TRBV25-1|TRBJ2-7|TRBD2
CASSEGSREEGEQYF
TGTGCCAGCAGTGAGGGTTCACGGGAGGAAGGGGAGCAGTACTTC
>many|TRBV20-1|TRBJ2-1|TRBD2
CSASLRGKSSYNEQFF
TGCAGTGCCAGTTTGCGGGGGAAGAGCTCCTACAATGAGCAGTTCTTC
>.|TRBV5-6|TRBJ2-4|TRBD1
CASSRDRALAKNIQYF
TGTGCCAGCAGCCGTGACAGGGCTCTAGCCAAAAACATTCAGTACTTC
>few|TRBV5-1|TRBJ2-3|TRBD1
CASSLHGTGGTDTQYF
TGCGCCAGCAGCTTACACGGGACAGGAGGCACAGATACGCAGTATTTT
>few|TRBV27|TRBJ2-2|.
CASIVGRTPGSCFF
.
>many|TRBV12-3/TRBV12-4|TRBJ2-3|TRBD2
CASRLTSGSSDTQYF
TGTGCCAGCAGACTGACTAGCGGGAGCTCAGATACGCAGTATTTT
>.|TRBV5-1|TRBJ2-7|.
CASSLALTYEQYF
TGCGCCAGCAGCTTGGCTCTTACCTACGAGCAGTACTTC
>many|TRBV5-1|TRBJ1-2|.
CASSLGRVYGYTF
TGCGCCAGCAGCTTGGGCAGGGTGTATGGCTACACCTTC
>many|TRBV5-1|TRBJ2-1|.
CASRSDTSSYNEQFF
TGCGCCAGCAGATCCGACACGAGCTCCTACAATGAGCAGTTCTTC
>few|TRBV6-6|TRBJ1-2|.
CASSYRAGYTF
TGTGCCAGCAGCTACAGGGCTGGCTACACCTTC
>.|TRBV11-2|TRBJ2-3|.
CASSSRDLGATDTQYF
TGTGCCAGCAGCTCCCGGGACTTAGGAGCCACAGATACGCAGTATTTT
>many|TRBV12-3/TRBV12-4|TRBJ1-4|.
CASSFVNANEKLFF
TGTGCCAGCAGTTTCGTAAATGCTAATGAAAAACTGTTTTTT
>many|TRBV12-3/TRBV12-4|TRBJ2-1|.
CASSLKGGIPFF
TGTGCCAGCAGTTTAAAGGGGGGTATACCGTTCTTC
>.|TRBV24-1|TRBJ2-3|.
CATSDDYRRSPSTDTQYF
TGTGCCACCAGTGATGATTACAGGCGGTCCCCTAGCACAGATACGCAGTATTTT
>few|TRBV24-1|TRBJ2-3|TRBD1
CATSDSRDRVLDTQYF
TGTGCCACCAGTGATTCGCGGGACAGGGTTTTAGATACGCAGTATTTT
>few|TRBV12-3/TRBV12-4|TRBJ1-1|TRBD1
CASSPPLGTGERTEAFF
TGTGCCAGCAGCCCCCCCCTAGGGACAGGGGAAAGGACTGAAGCTTTCTTT
>many|TRBV5-4|TRBJ1-1|TRBD1
CASSSWDRNTEAFF
TGTGCCAGCAGCTCCTGGGACAGGAACACTGAAGCTTTCTTT
>few|TRBV6-5|TRBJ2-7|.
CASSYDSGPYEQYF
TGTGCCAGCAGTTATGATAGCGGACCCTACGAGCAGTACTTC
>many|TRBV6-6|TRBJ2-2|.
CASSYWPKDRPNTGELFF
TGTGCCAGCAGTTACTGGCCTAAGGACCGCCCGAACACCGGGGAGCTGTTTTTT
>many|TRBV15|TRBJ1-5|.
CATSKGERYSNQPQHF
TGTGCCACCAGCAAGGGAGAGAGGTATAGCAATCAGCCCCAGCATTTT
>many|TRBV6-5|TRBJ2-3|TRBD2
CASSYRSGGSTDTQYF
TGTGCCAGCAGTTACCGTAGCGGGGGAAGCACAGATACGCAGTATTTT
>.|TRBV2|TRBJ2-1|TRBD2
CASSGRDYGPDEQFF
TGTGCCAGCAGTGGCCGGGACTACGGCCCCGATGAGCAGTTCTTC
>.|TRBV9|TRBJ1-5|.
CASSVEGGPNQPQHF
TGTGCCAGCAGCGTAGAGGGGGGCCCCAATCAGCCCCAGCATTTT
>many|TRBV12-3/TRBV12-4|TRBJ2-7|.
CASSYVPSYEQYF
TGTGCCAGCAGTTATGTCCCTTCCTACGAGCAGTACTTC
>many|TRBV14|TRBJ1-4|.
CASSLLRGQEKLFF
TGTGCCAGCAGCCTGCTTCGCGGGCAAGAAAAACTGTTTTTT
>many|TRBV5-1|TRBJ2-7|TRBD1
CASSLDGQGARYEQYF
TGCGCCAGCAGCCTAGATGGACAGGGGGCGCGGTACGAGCAGTACTTC
>few|TRBV20-1|TRBJ2-2|TRBD2
CSARVPTSGDTGELFF
TGCAGTGCTAGAGTCCCGACTAGCGGGGACACCGGGGAGCTGTTTTTT
>many|TRBV5-1|TRBJ1-6|.
CASSRGGRDNSPLHF
TGCGCCAGCAGCCGTGGGGGCAGGGATAATTCACCCCTCCACTTT
>.|TRBV12-3/TRBV12-4|TRBJ2-7|.
CASSPFSSYEQYF
TGTGCCAGCAGTCCCTTCAGCTCCTACGAGCAGTACTTC
>.|TRBV2|TRBJ2-3|TRBD2
CATRGGSSTDTQYF
TGTGCCACCCGCGGGGGGTCTAGCACAGATACGCAGTATTTT
>.|TRBV15|TRBJ2-4|.
CATSRDGSNIQYF
TGTGCCACCAGCCGTGATGGGTCAAACATTCAGTACTTC
>few|TRBV29-1|TRBJ2-7|.
CSVSQTSYEQYF
TGCAGCGTTTCCCAGACCTCCTACGAGCAGTACTTC
>many|TRBV7-9|TRBJ2-5|.
CASSPLEGTKETQYF
TGTGCCAGCAGCCCCCTTGAGGGGACGAAAGAGACCCAGTACTTC